This T cell receptor beta chain was profiled in a study of T-cell memory formation after mild COVID-19. On the study more broadly: The TCR clusters were mostly specific to one donor. General study points: Some responding clones appeared in pre-infection memory, suggesting cross-reactive memory joined. The main location of contracting CD4+ clones was CM and EM, and that of contracting CD8+ clones was EMRA.

Sample barcodes and UMIs were carried by the TCR alpha and TCR beta cDNA libraries that 5'RACE generated with constant-segment primers. TCRdb used MiXCR to reprocess the 5' RACE reads, holding one entry per CDR3 protein. In the table there are about 470,000 distinct CDR3 sequences, roughly 25% of which are singletons. The CDR3 spans 13 residues. V was pared by 3 bases and J by 6 bases, with 11 bases between. Worth noting for this clonotype: No antigen is known for it.

The chain couples TRBV12-3 or TRBV12-4 to TRBJ1-1; D gene unclear. This receptor was taken from an adult woman who had mild COVID-19 (a few samples of this study predate the infection). Cell type and time point are not known. The sample comprised PBMCs or a T cell subset sorted from them (not recorded which). In DNA form, the CDR3 reads TGTGCCAGCAGTTTTGGAAGCATCTCTGAAGCTTTCTTT. Its translation: CASSFGSISEAFF.